The entry that follows covers one TCR beta chain sequence. Its antigen is not known. This sample was taken from a study of cytomegalovirus exposure and HLA in healthy donors. CDR1 and CDR2 (germline): SGHNT, YYREEE (reference sequence). The CDR3 runs 16 residues. V lost 4 bases, J lost 0 bases, and 13 bases lay in between. 60 Vbeta and 13 Jbeta primers were used in PCR. The repertoire was sequenced with immunoSEQ multiplex PCR; TCRdb's copy has only in-frame clones and lacks some. The repertoire consists of 100,000 to 150,000 clones, with less than 80% occurring once and the leading ten covering 4%. Study findings and constraints: Cytomegalovirus status, reportedly, was diagnosed with high specificity and sensitivity by the classifier. In vitro experiments confirmed that three CMV-associated chains were specific for CMV antigens. Rates of TCR association differed by HLA locus in a later analysis, with DRB1 highest and HLA-C lowest.

The source of this sequence is a man in his forties or fifties in good health and CMV-seropositive. The specimen sequenced was PBMCs. The chain recombines TRBV5-4 with TRBJ1-4; D may be TRBD1 (6 bases). The CDR3 is CASSQTGRTTNEKLFF. In DNA, the CDR3 is TGTGCCAGCAGCCAGACAGGAAGGACAACTAATGAAAAACTGTTTTTT. The whole variable domain, filled in from reference TRBV5-4 and TRBJ1-4, reads ETGVTQSPTHLIKTRGQQVTLRCSSQSGHNTVSWYQQALGQGPQFIFQYYREEENGRGNFPPRFSGLQFPNYSSELNVNALELDDSALYLCASSQTGRTTNEKLFFGSGTQLSVL.